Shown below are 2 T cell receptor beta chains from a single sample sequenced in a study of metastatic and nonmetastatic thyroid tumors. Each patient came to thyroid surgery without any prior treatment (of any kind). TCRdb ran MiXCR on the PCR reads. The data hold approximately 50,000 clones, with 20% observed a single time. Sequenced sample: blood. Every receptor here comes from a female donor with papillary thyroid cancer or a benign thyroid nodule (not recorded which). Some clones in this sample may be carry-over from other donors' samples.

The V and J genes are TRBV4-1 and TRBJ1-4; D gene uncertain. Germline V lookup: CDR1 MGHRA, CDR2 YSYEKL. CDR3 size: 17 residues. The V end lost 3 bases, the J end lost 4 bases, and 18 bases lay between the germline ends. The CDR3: CASSHDTPGGYNEKLFF. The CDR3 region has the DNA TGCGCCAGCAGCCATGATACCCCAGGAGGGTATAATGAAAAACTGTTTTTT.

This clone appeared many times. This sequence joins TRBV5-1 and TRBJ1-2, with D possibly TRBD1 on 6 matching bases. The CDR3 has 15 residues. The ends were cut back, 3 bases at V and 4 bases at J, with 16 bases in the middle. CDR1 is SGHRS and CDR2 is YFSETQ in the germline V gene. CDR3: CASSSHFTGTYGYTF. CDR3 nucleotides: TGCGCCAGCAGCTCCCATTTCACAGGGACCTATGGCTACACCTTC.